This TCR beta chain was obtained from a study of control samples from healthy donors and cancer patients. V gave up 10 bases and J gave up 0 bases; unmatched junction bases: 3. The CDR3 loop spans 13 amino acids. Germline loops: CDR1 MNHEY, CDR2 SMNVEV (reference sequence). The table came from immunoSEQ multiplex PCR; TCRdb's copy has only in-frame clones and leaves some out. In the table there are 70,000 to 80,000 clones, about nine tenths of which are singletons. Specimen: PBMCs. The V and J genes are TRBV27 and TRBJ2-1, with 7 bases lining up with TRBD2. The receptor comes from a woman aged 45-65 years with colorectal cancer. The CDR3 DNA follows: TGTGCCACCAGGACTAGCTCCTACAATGAGCAGTTCTTC. This gives the protein CATRTSSYNEQFF.